This passage covers 5 T cell receptor beta chains from one sample sequenced in a study of cytomegalovirus exposure and HLA in healthy donors. 13 Jbeta primers and 60 Vbeta primers were used for the PCR. Clones were sequenced by immunoSEQ multiplex PCR, and TCRdb holds only the in-frame ones, with some missing. The table shows 100,000 to 150,000 clones, with 70% to 85% occurring only once. The sequenced sample was PBMCs. These receptors all stem from a woman aged 60-70 years in good health and CMV-seropositive.

Details on this clone: The same CDR3 also results from other DNA sequences found in this sample. V usage is TRBV7-2 and J usage is TRBJ1-3; TRBD1 matches at 7 bases. Germline V gives CDR1 SGHTA, CDR2 FQGNSA. CDR3 size: 13 residues. V shed 3 bases and J 4 bases; nucleotides not matched to a gene: 0. The CDR3 here is CASSLGQGNTIYF. For the CDR3, the DNA is TGTGCCAGCAGCTTGGGACAGGGAAACACCATATATTTT.

CDR3 DNA: TGTGCCAGCAGCCTGGACAGGGGGCTTGGTACGCAGTATTTT. It codes for CASSLDRGLGTQYF. The chain recombines TRBV28 with TRBJ2-3, with 11 bases identical to TRBD1. V was clipped by 6 bases and J by 8 bases; unmatched bases: 7. CDR3 size: 14 residues. CDR1 and CDR2 from the germline V gene are MDHEN and SYDVKM.

This chain uses TRBV5-1 with TRBJ2-5; D possibly corresponds to TRBD2 (6 bases). With 3 bases removed from V and 5 bases from J, the gap between germline ends came to 11 bases. CDR1 is SGHRS, CDR2 YFSETQ, per germline. The CDR3 has 13 residues. CDR3: CASSSTSTETQYF. DNA of the CDR3: TGCGCCAGCAGCTCAACTAGCACGGAGACCCAGTACTTC.

The rearrangement joins TRBV19 to TRBJ1-6, with D possibly matching TRBD1 (6 bases). V gave up 7 bases and J gave up 8 bases, with 18 bases separating them. The CDR3 covers 15 residues. Looked up from germline, CDR1 is LNHDA and CDR2 is SQIVND (reference sequence). In DNA form, the CDR3 reads TGTGCCAGTACCCCGAGGGGGGGTGTGGATTCACCCCTCCACTTT. Its translation is CASTPRGGVDSPLHF. Based on the CDR3 plus reference TRBV19 and TRBJ1-6, the full variable domain is DGGITQSPKYLFRKEGQNVTLSCEQNLNHDAMYWYRQDPGQGLRLIYYSQIVNDFQKGDIAEGYSVSREKKESFPLTVTSAQKNPTAFYLCASTPRGGVDSPLHFGNGTRLTVT.

The genes are TRBV9 and TRBJ1-6; unclear D gene. The CDR3 length is 15 residues. Germline V gene data show CDR1 as SGDLS and CDR2 as YYNGEE. With 0 bases removed from V and 5 bases from J, the gap between germline ends came to 9 bases. The CDR3 DNA reads TGTGCCAGCAGCGTAGAATTGAGGGATAATTCACCCCTCCACTTT. Translation gives CASSVELRDNSPLHF.